One sample yielded the 3 T cell receptor beta chains listed below, sequenced in a study of T-cell reconstitution after alpha-beta-depleted transplantation in children. Unique molecular identifiers featured in how the TCRbeta library was prepared. From the PCR reads, TCRdb called clonotypes with MiXCR, one entry per CDR3 protein. The sample lists some 840,000 distinct CDR3 sequences, 16% occurring once. The sequencing here drew on PBMCs, mostly from graft donor cells, taken 360 days after TCRalphabeta/CD19-depleted stem cell transplant. Receptors originate from a male patient aged 10 to 17 who had a stem cell transplant for acute lymphoblastic leukemia, so the T cells may come from the graft donor.

The V and J genes are TRBV2 and TRBJ1-3, with a tentative D call TRBD1 (6 bases). The CDR3 runs to 14 residues. The V and J ends lost 8 bases and 0 bases respectively, with 11 bases between them. Germline values: CDR1 SNHLY, CDR2 FYNNEI. In DNA, the CDR3 is TGTGCCAGCTTGGACAGACGCTCTGGAAACACCATATATTTT. This sequence encodes CASLDRRSGNTIYF. Complete variable domain (other parts from reference TRBV2 and TRBJ1-3): EPEVTQTPSHQVTQMGQEVILRCVPISNHLYFYWYRQILGQKVEFLVSFYNNEISEKSEIFDDQFSVERPDGSNFTLKIRSTKLEDSAMYFCASLDRRSGNTIYFGEGSWLTVV.

The chain combines TRBV4-1 with TRBJ2-7, with 7 bases lining up with TRBD2. In germline, CDR1 is MGHRA, CDR2 YSYEKL. CDR3 length equals 15 residues. J was trimmed by 3 bases and V by 2 bases; bases with no gene match: 7. CDR3 nucleotide sequence: TGCGCCAGCAGCCAACCGGAGGGGACTAACTACGAGCAGTACTTC. Encoded protein: CASSQPEGTNYEQYF.

This clonotype was picked up a small number of times. The chain joins TRBV6-1 to TRBJ2-7, with 14 bases that match TRBD2. Germline trimming cut 5 bases from V and 0 bases from J; bases unmatched to any gene: 3. Germline-derived CDR1 and CDR2 are MNHNS and SASEGT. The CDR3 sequence is 16 residues long. CDR3 nucleotides: TGTGCCAGCAGTCGTGGGACTAGCGGGAGCTCCTACGAGCAGTACTTC. Translating gives CASSRGTSGSSYEQYF.